The sequence of this T cell receptor (beta chain) was determined in a study of blood T cell repertoires in COVID-19. Overall study: Acute-phase and convalescent COVID-19 samples originated in the United States, Italy and Spain. The analysed material was cDNA or gDNA that came from T cells, B-cell-depleted T cells, or PBMCs.

TCRdb's table, derived via immunoSEQ multiplex PCR, lists solely in-frame clones and lacks some. The sample contains about 54,000 clones, around nine tenths of which appear only once. The sample taken for sequencing was peripheral blood. The sequence came from a woman between 35 and 50 years old with active COVID-19.

CDR3 DNA sequence: TGCGCCAGCAGCTTAAGACAGGGGCCCTACGAGCAGTACTTC. Protein sequence: CASSLRQGPYEQYF. J is TRBJ2-7 and V is TRBV5-1; TRBD1 matches at 8 bases. Germline V gene lookup returns CDR1 SGHRS and CDR2 YFSETQ. With 2 bases clipped from V and 2 bases from J, the junction kept 3 bases outside the gene matches. This CDR3 spans 14 amino acids.